This note documents a single T cell receptor beta chain sequence. This entry comes from a study of tumor-infiltrating lymphocytes in oesophageal squamous cell carcinoma. Germline V gene lookup returns CDR1 SGHTA and CDR2 FQGNSA. Trimming took 1 base from V and 1 from J; bases not matched to a gene: 2. This CDR3 comprises 15 residues. TCRdb itself ran the PCR reads through MiXCR, one entry per CDR3 protein. The profile shows approximately 10,000 distinct CDR3 sequences, roughly 64% of them singletons. This sequence was found in a female donor with esophageal squamous cell carcinoma. The sequencing input was esophageal tumor tissue. The chain uses TRBV7-2 and TRBJ2-5, with TRBD1 identical over 8 bases. The CDR3 DNA sequence: TGTGCCAGCAGCTTAGGGACAGGGAGCCAAGAGACCCAGTACTTC. Its translation is CASSLGTGSQETQYF. The full variable domain, its missing parts supplied by reference TRBV7-2 and TRBJ2-5, is GAGVSQSPSNKVTEKGKDVELRCDPISGHTALYWYRQSLGQGLEFLIYFQGNSAPDKSGLPSDRFSAERTGGSVSTLTIQRTQQEDSAVYLCASSLGTGSQETQYFGPGTRLLVL.